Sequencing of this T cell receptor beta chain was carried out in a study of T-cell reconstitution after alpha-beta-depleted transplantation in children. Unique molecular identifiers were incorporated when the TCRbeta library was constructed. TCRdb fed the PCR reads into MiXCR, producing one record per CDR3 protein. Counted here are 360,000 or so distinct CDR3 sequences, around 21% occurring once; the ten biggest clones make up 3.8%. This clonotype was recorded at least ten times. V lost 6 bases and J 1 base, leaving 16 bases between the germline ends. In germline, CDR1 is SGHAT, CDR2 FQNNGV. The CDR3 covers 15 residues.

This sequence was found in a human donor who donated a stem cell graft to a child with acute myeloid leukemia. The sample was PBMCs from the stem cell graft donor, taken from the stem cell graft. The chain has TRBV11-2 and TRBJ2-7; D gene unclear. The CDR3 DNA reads TGTGCCAGCAGGGGGTGGGATACATATTCCTACGAGCAGTACTTC. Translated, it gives CASRGWDTYSYEQYF. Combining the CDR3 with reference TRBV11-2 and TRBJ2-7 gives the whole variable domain EAGVAQSPRYKIIEKRQSVAFWCNPISGHATLYWYQQILGQGPKLLIQFQNNGVVDDSQLPKDRFSAERLKGVDSTLKIQPAKLEDSAVYLCASRGWDTYSYEQYFGPGTRLTVT.